The clone carrying this TCR beta chain was recorded only once. Its antigen is not known. Some clones are missing from TCRdb's copy, which holds only in-frame ones; the method was immunoSEQ multiplex PCR. The sample holds about 98,000 clones, about 84% seen once. The data derive from a study of graft-versus-host responses after intestinal transplantation. Looking at the study overall: Induction using anti-thymocyte globulin, followed by tacrolimus and steroids for about 3 years, was given to all recipients. Study-wide results and caveats: Where graft-donor T cell macrochimerism was present, patients had high graft-versus-host to host-versus-graft clonal ratios in allografts.

There are 18 residues in the CDR3. V lost 4 bases and J lost 2; bases outside the gene matches: 9. Germline values: CDR1 SGHRS, CDR2 YFSETQ. This clonotype was obtained from a human patient who received an intestinal transplant, so some T cells may come from the graft donor. The V gene is TRBV5-1, the J gene TRBJ2-7; 16 bases are a match to TRBD2. The starting material was PBMCs, obtained 255 days after intestinal transplant. CDR3 nucleotides: TGCGCCAGCAGCACCGGGACTAGCGGGGGGGATGCAACCTACGAGCAGTACGTC. Encoded protein: CASSTGTSGGDATYEQYV.